This entry is about one TCR beta chain. Its antigen is unidentified. The authors reverse transcribed roughly 0.45 to 1 ug RNA with random hexamers. Across 54 Vbeta and 13 Jbeta, immunoSEQ multiplex PCR amplified TCR beta CDR3. TCRdb processed the immunoSEQ multiplex PCR reads anew with MiXCR; each CDR3 protein has one entry. The table shows about 210,000 distinct CDR3 sequences, with 85% to 95% occurring only once. The germline V gene has CDR1 SGHVS and CDR2 FNYEAQ. V lost 4 bases and J 5 bases, leaving 11 bases between the germline ends. CDR3 length: 13 amino acids. These data belong to a study of CD8 T cells in Susac syndrome. Overall study context: Treatment status at blood draw for the Susac syndrome patients was therapy-naive, corticosteroids, or intravenous immunoglobulin alone.

CD8+ and CD4+ T cells from blood underwent TCR beta sequencing. Study-level results: CD4+ T cell repertoires in Susac syndrome exhibited no evidence of clonal expansion.

This clonotype was sampled from a human donor with Susac syndrome. V usage is TRBV7-6 and J usage is TRBJ2-5; D is possibly TRBD2 (6 bases). Sequencing used CD4+ T cells from PBMCs. CDR3 nucleotide sequence: TGTGCCAGCAGCTCCGGGACTCGTGAGACCCAGTACTTC. It is translated as CASSSGTRETQYF.